Sequencing of this TCR beta chain was carried out in a study of human thymus T cells. Study observations and caveats: The authors found apparently biased V and J gene usage in thymic and blood repertoires. Related research described strongly overlapping thymic repertoires in unrelated people.

Resections were taken during corrective heart surgery, and the thymus tissue came from these. Healthy Finnish infants undergoing corrective surgery for congenital heart defects provided the donor material. The CDR3 has 15 residues. Repertoires were generated with immunoSEQ multiplex PCR, while TCRdb's copy carries only in-frame clones and drops some. The top ten hold around 0.022% of the sample, which has about 120,000 clones, around 94% seen once. About this clone itself: The antigen is unknown.

The rearrangement joins TRBV1 to TRBJ2-2; the table's D call TRBD2 went unverified against the DNA. TRBV1 is an annotated pseudogene. The sequence was obtained from a boy younger than two with a congenital heart defect but otherwise immunologically healthy. Sequencing was performed on thymus tissue. Here the CDR3 reads CTRNSGGEGTGELFF. DNA of the CDR3: TGCACCCGGAATAGCGGGGGAGAGGGGACCGGGGAGCTGTTTTTT.